These 28 T cell receptor beta chains came from one sample sequenced in a study of T-cell memory formation after mild COVID-19. Via MiXCR, TCRdb re-called the 5' RACE reads, giving one row per CDR3 protein. The table records 300,000 to 400,000 distinct CDR3 sequences, approximately 15% of them present only once. The sequencing input was PBMCs or a T cell subset sorted from them (not recorded which). These receptors were obtained from a young man who had mild COVID-19 (a few samples of this study predate the infection). Cell type and time point are not known.

Ten or more counts support this clonotype. The CDR3 nucleotides are TGTGCCAGCACCCGGGCTAGCGGGGGGGCCGGTGAGCAGTTCTTC. Its protein is CASTRASGGAGEQFF. V usage is TRBV12-3 or TRBV12-4 and J usage is TRBJ2-1; 12 nucleotides line up with TRBD2. Trimming removed 7 bases from V and 9 bases from J; junction bases left unmatched: 10. The CDR3 is made up of 15 amino acids.

The V and J genes are TRBV15 and TRBJ2-1; the D is unclear. This CDR3 spans 13 amino acids. Looked up from germline, CDR1 is LNHNV and CDR2 is YYDKDF (reference sequence). Trimming took off 3 bases at V and 9 bases at J, with 12 bases between the two ends. CDR3 DNA sequence: TGTGCCACCAGCAGTTTGACTGGCGGTGAGCAGTTCTTC. Protein product: CATSSLTGGEQFF.

The chain joins TRBV6-2 or TRBV6-3 to TRBJ2-1, with 7 bases identical to TRBD2. This CDR3 is 16 amino acids long. Trimming took 6 bases from V and 0 from J; bases not matched to a gene: 8. Germline V gives CDR1 MNHEY, CDR2 SVGEGT. The CDR3 DNA reads TGTGCCAGCAGATGGGGGGGAGCCAGCTCCTACAATGAGCAGTTCTTC. Amino acids: CASRWGGASSYNEQFF.

This clonotype came up a few times. The rearrangement links TRBV20-1 to TRBJ2-1; D perhaps matches TRBD1 (6 bases). There are 12 residues in the CDR3. Germline CDR1 is DFQATT and CDR2 is SNEGSKA (reference sequence). Trimming took off 6 bases at V and 0 bases at J, with 6 bases between the two ends. The CDR3, as DNA: TGCAGTGCAGGGGGCTCCTACAATGAGCAGTTCTTC. Translation gives CSAGGSYNEQFF.

This chain connects TRBV11-2 to TRBJ2-5; TRBD1 agrees at 8 bases. The CDR3 consists of 12 residues. Germline CDR1 is SGHAT and CDR2 is FQNNGV. Trimming removed 6 bases from V and 4 bases from J; junction bases left unmatched: 1. The CDR3 here is CASRGQGETQYF. As DNA, the CDR3 is TGTGCCAGCAGAGGACAGGGAGAGACCCAGTACTTC.

The rearrangement links TRBV7-9 to TRBJ2-5; TRBD1 agrees at 9 bases. Germline V lookup: CDR1 SEHNR, CDR2 FQNEAQ (reference sequence). This CDR3 comprises 17 residues. V lost 5 bases to trimming and J lost 3 bases; unmatched junction nucleotides: 13. The DNA for the CDR3 is TGTGCCAGCAGCCCATGGGGAAAGGGACAGGGCGAAGAGACCCAGTACTTC. It codes for CASSPWGKGQGEETQYF.

The chain employs TRBV30 and TRBJ2-7; TRBD1 is a possible D gene (5 bases). The CDR3 runs 12 residues. From germline, CDR1 is GTSNPN and CDR2 SVGIG (reference sequence). Trimming cost V 1 base and J 6 bases, with 10 bases left between them. Here the CDR3 reads CAWSDPGREQYF. DNA for the CDR3: TGTGCCTGGAGTGATCCAGGGCGCGAGCAGTACTTC.

This clonotype came up a few times. The chain recombines TRBV29-1 with TRBJ1-4; maybe TRBD1 (6 bases). Deletions cut 7 bases from V and 5 bases from J, with 20 bases between. From germline, CDR1 is SQVTM and CDR2 ANQGSEA. The CDR3 is made up of 15 amino acids. The CDR3 protein is CSGFGRDTENEKLFF. In nucleotides, the CDR3 is TGCAGCGGGTTTGGTAGGGACACGGAAAATGAAAAACTGTTTTTT.

V gene TRBV11-1 combines with J gene TRBJ1-1; D is possibly TRBD1 (5 bases). The CDR3 is made up of 15 amino acids. The V gene's germline CDR1 is SGHAT and CDR2 FQDESV (reference sequence). Trimming took off 4 bases at V and 7 bases at J, with 19 bases between the two ends. The CDR3 here is CASSSFSTGADEAFF. The CDR3 DNA reads TGTGCCAGCAGCTCATTCAGTACAGGAGCAGATGAAGCTTTCTTT.

The chain links TRBV11-2 to TRBJ2-6, with D maybe TRBD1 (5 bases). V lost 5 bases and J 0 bases, leaving 8 bases between the germline ends. From germline, CDR1 is SGHAT and CDR2 FQNNGV. There are 15 residues in the CDR3. CDR3 bases: TGTGCCAGCAGCCCAGGGTACTCTGGGGCCAACGTCCTGACTTTC. It specifies CASSPGYSGANVLTF.

In this sample, this clonotype turned up many times. The chain recombines TRBV6-6 with TRBJ2-3; a weak D match, TRBD1 (5 bases). Germline assignment: CDR1 MNHNY and CDR2 SVGAGI (reference sequence). The V end was cut by 6 bases, the J end by 3 bases, with 13 bases between. The CDR3 covers 14 residues. The CDR3 protein is CASSPTELTDTQYF. The CDR3 nucleotides read TGTGCCAGCAGCCCGACAGAGCTAACAGATACGCAGTATTTT.

This clonotype has more than one count but fewer than ten. The V and J genes are TRBV4-3 and TRBJ2-7; no clear D. V lost 0 bases and J 6 bases, leaving 9 bases between the germline ends. Germline CDR1 is LGHNA and CDR2 is YSLEER. The CDR3 has 13 amino acids. The CDR3 DNA follows: TGCGCCAGCAGCCAAGATAGTCGTAGCGAGCAGTACTTC. Translated: CASSQDSRSEQYF.

This clonotype was counted between two and nine times. The genes are TRBV7-2 and TRBJ1-4; D is unclear. The CDR3 totals 13 residues. From germline, CDR1 is SGHTA and CDR2 FQGNSA. Trimming stripped 3 bases from V and 8 bases from J, with 10 bases between. The chain's CDR3 is CASSFRVWEKLFF. In DNA form, the CDR3 reads TGTGCCAGCAGCTTCCGGGTATGGGAAAAACTGTTTTTT.

This clonotype was seen a few times. The genes are TRBV6-6 and TRBJ2-5; D is uncertain. Trimming took 0 bases from V and 5 from J, leaving 13 bases between them. CDR1 and CDR2 from the germline V gene are MNHNY and SVGAGI (reference sequence). The CDR3 extends over 15 amino acids. The CDR3 spells CASSYSKPAAETQYF. The CDR3 DNA sequence: TGTGCCAGCAGTTACTCGAAACCGGCGGCGGAGACCCAGTACTTC.

This clonotype was picked up a small number of times. The CDR3, as DNA: TGTGCCAGCAGTTACTCAGGCGGGGTTGAGCAGTACGTC. Protein product: CASSYSGGVEQYV. The J gene is TRBJ2-7, the V gene TRBV6-2 or TRBV6-3; TRBD2 is a possible D gene (6 bases). Germline V gene sequence: CDR1 MNHEY, CDR2 SVGEGT. V lost 0 bases and J lost 7, with 10 bases in between. CDR3 size: 13 residues.

A few counts support this clonotype. V and J are TRBV18 and TRBJ1-1; D uncertain. The CDR3 loop spans 13 amino acids. From germline, CDR1 is KGHSH and CDR2 LQKENI. Trimming removed 5 bases from V and 5 bases from J, with 12 bases in between. Written as DNA, the CDR3 is TGTGCCAGCTCAGAAGAGGGAGGGACTGAAGCTTTCTTT. This translates into CASSEEGGTEAFF.

The gene calls are TRBV20-1 and TRBJ2-5; a weak D match, TRBD1 (5 bases). The CDR3 totals 13 residues. Trimming removed 6 bases from V and 5 bases from J, with 16 bases in between. Germline V gene sequence: CDR1 DFQATT, CDR2 SNEGSKA (reference sequence). CDR3 sequence: CSAAPQGSETQYF. DNA of the CDR3: TGCAGTGCCGCCCCCCAGGGATCTGAGACCCAGTACTTC.

This clonotype was seen more than once but under ten times. This chain joins TRBV24-1 and TRBJ2-2; D might be TRBD1 (6 bases). The CDR3 runs to 15 residues. Germline V gene lookup returns CDR1 KGHDR and CDR2 SFDVKD. V lost 3 bases, J lost 4 bases, and 11 bases lay in between. The CDR3 loop reads CATSDALGGTGELFF. Here the CDR3 DNA reads TGTGCCACCAGTGATGCCCTAGGGGGCACCGGGGAGCTGTTTTTT.

This clonotype was counted many times. The J gene is TRBJ2-3, the V gene TRBV5-5; no reliable D call. Germline V gene sequence: CDR1 SGHKS, CDR2 YYEKEE (reference sequence). This CDR3 comprises 12 residues. V was cut by 5 bases and J by 2 bases, with 6 bases left in between. CDR3 DNA sequence: TGTGCCAGCAGTCTAGACACAGATACGCAGTATTTT. This codes for CASSLDTDTQYF. Drawing the rest from reference TRBV5-5 and TRBJ2-3, the complete variable domain is DAGVTQSPTHLIKTRGQQVTLRCSPISGHKSVSWYQQVLGQGPQFIFQYYEKEERGRGNFPDRFSARQFPNYSSELNVNALLLGDSALYLCASSLDTDTQYFGPGTRLTVL.

CDR3 sequence: CASSYYGGTEAFF. DNA of the CDR3: TGTGCCAGCAGTTACTATGGGGGGACCGAAGCTTTCTTT. The chain carries TRBV6-5 and TRBJ1-1, with D tentatively TRBD1 (5 bases). With 1 base removed from V and 8 bases from J, the gap between germline ends came to 11 bases. The CDR3 loop spans 13 amino acids. Germline V gene data show CDR1 as MNHEY and CDR2 as SVGAGI.

This clonotype was seen at least ten times. The chain employs TRBV12-3 or TRBV12-4 and TRBJ1-6; 9 bases fit TRBD1. V lost 2 bases, J lost 9 bases, and 5 bases stayed unmatched. The length of the CDR3 is 15 residues. Written as DNA, the CDR3 is TGTGCCAGCAGTTTAAGGGGACAGGGTCTTTCACCCCTCCACTTT. Amino acid sequence: CASSLRGQGLSPLHF.

This clonotype has only a few counts. In DNA form, the CDR3 reads TGTGCCAGCAGCAACGCATCCGACAGGGGGCTGGGCGGTACTGAAGCTTTCTTT. Translated: CASSNASDRGLGGTEAFF. This chain uses TRBV21-1 with TRBJ1-1; the D call of TRBD1 is as the table states it, not checked on the DNA. TRBV21-1 is recorded as a pseudogene. This CDR3 has 18 residues.

This clonotype was seen a few times. The rearrangement uses TRBV7-9 and TRBJ1-1, with 7 bases identical to TRBD1. The V gene's germline CDR1 is SEHNR and CDR2 FQNEAQ (reference sequence). Trimming removed 5 bases from V and 5 bases from J; junction bases left unmatched: 5. The CDR3 is 13 residues long. CDR3 in amino acids: CASSDRDWTEAFF. In DNA form, the CDR3 reads TGTGCCAGCAGCGACAGGGACTGGACTGAAGCTTTCTTT.

The V call is TRBV28, the J call TRBJ2-1; D may correspond to TRBD1 or TRBD2 (5 bases each). V lost 5 bases and J lost 0, with 17 bases in between. CDR3 length: 17 amino acids. CDR1 is MDHEN, CDR2 SYDVKM, per germline. CDR3 loop: CASSTNQGRLSYNEQFF. The CDR3, as DNA: TGTGCCAGCAGTACTAATCAGGGACGACTCTCCTACAATGAGCAGTTCTTC.

This clonotype has more than one count but fewer than ten. The genes are TRBV20-1 and TRBJ1-6; D remains unclear. The germline V gene encodes CDR1 DFQATT and CDR2 SNEGSKA (reference sequence). Trimming took 3 bases from V and 7 from J, leaving 10 bases between them. The CDR3 consists of 13 residues. The DNA of the CDR3 is TGCAGTGCTAGTTCTAGCGAGAATTCACCCCTCCACTTT. Translated, it gives CSASSSENSPLHF.

There are many counts of this clonotype. This rearrangement joins TRBV18 to TRBJ2-1; D unclear. CDR1 is KGHSH and CDR2 is LQKENI in the germline V gene. V was shortened by 6 bases and J by 0 bases, with 6 bases between the two germline ends. This CDR3 comprises 13 residues. Written as DNA, the CDR3 is TGTGCCAGCTCTGCAAGCTCCTACAATGAGCAGTTCTTC. It yields the protein CASSASSYNEQFF.

The chain carries TRBV20-1 and TRBJ2-5; 8 bases fit TRBD1. Germline trimming cut 3 bases from V and 2 bases from J; bases unmatched to any gene: 5. Germline assignment: CDR1 DFQATT and CDR2 SNEGSKA (reference sequence). This CDR3 is built from 14 residues. The CDR3 is CSARLHRGQETQYF. CDR3 coding DNA: TGCAGTGCTAGGTTGCACAGGGGGCAAGAGACCCAGTACTTC.

This chain uses TRBV4-1 with TRBJ2-5; D is undetermined. Trimming pared 4 bases from V and 5 bases from J, leaving 11 bases between. The germline V gene encodes CDR1 MGHRA and CDR2 YSYEKL. This CDR3 has 13 residues. CDR3 amino acids: CASSRNIRETQYF. The CDR3 nucleotides are TGCGCCAGCAGCCGTAACATCCGGGAGACCCAGTACTTC.